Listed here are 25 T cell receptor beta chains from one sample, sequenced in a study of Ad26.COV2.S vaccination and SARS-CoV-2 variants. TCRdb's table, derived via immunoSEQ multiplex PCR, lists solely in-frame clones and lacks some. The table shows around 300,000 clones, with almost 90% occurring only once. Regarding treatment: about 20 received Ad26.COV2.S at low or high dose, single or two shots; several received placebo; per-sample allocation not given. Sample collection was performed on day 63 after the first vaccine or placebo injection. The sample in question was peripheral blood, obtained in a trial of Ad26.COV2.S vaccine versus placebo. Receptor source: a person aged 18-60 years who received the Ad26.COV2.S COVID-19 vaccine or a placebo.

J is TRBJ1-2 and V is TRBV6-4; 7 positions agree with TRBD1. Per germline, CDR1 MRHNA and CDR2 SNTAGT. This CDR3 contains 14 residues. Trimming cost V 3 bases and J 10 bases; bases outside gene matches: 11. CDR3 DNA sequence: TGTGCCAGCAGTGAACAGGGACAGTCCGTTACCTACACCTTC. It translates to CASSEQGQSVTYTF.

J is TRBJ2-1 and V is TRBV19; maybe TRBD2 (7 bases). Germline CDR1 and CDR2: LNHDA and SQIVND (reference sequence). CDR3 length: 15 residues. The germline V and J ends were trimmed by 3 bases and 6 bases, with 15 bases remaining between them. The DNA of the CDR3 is TGTGCCAGTAGTATGTTGGCGGGGGCCCCCAATGAGCAGTTCTTC. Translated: CASSMLAGAPNEQFF.

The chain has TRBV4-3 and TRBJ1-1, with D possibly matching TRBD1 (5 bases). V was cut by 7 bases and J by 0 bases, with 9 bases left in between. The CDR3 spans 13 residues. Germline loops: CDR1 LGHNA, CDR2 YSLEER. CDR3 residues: CASTSGVNTEAFF. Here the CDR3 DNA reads TGCGCCAGCACCTCGGGGGTGAACACTGAAGCTTTCTTT.

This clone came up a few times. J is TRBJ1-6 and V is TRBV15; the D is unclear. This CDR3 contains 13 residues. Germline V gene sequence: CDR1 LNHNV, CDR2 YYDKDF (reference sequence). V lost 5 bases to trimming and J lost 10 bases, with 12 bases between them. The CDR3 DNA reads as TGTGCCACCAGCCCGATACGTACATCACCCCTCCACTTT. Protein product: CATSPIRTSPLHF.

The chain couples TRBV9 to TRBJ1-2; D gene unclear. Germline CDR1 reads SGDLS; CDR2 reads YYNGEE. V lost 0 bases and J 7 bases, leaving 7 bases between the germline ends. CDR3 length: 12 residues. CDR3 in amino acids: CASSVANGGYTF. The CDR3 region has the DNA TGTGCCAGCAGCGTAGCTAACGGTGGCTACACCTTC.

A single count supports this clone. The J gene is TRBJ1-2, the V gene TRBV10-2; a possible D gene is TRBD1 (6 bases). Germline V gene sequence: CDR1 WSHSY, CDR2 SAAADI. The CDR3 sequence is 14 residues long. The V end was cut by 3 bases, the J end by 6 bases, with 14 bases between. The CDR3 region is CASSEGGDVDGYTF. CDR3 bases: TGCGCCAGCAGTGAAGGGGGGGACGTAGATGGCTACACCTTC.

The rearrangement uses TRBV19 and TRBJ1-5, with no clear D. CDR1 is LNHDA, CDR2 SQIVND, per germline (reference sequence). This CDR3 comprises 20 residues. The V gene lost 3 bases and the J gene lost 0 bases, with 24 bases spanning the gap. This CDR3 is CASSISLGQSRRYSNQPQHF. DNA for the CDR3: TGTGCCAGTAGTATTAGTTTAGGGCAGTCACGGCGGTATAGCAATCAGCCCCAGCATTTT.

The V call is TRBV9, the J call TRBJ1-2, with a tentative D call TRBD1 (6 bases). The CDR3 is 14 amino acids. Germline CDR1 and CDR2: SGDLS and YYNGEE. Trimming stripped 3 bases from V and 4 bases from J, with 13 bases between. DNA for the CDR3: TGTGCCAGCAGCGATCACAGGGCAGGCTATGGCTACACCTTC. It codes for CASSDHRAGYGYTF.

The CDR3: CASSDTGGKGGYTF. The CDR3 DNA follows: TGTGCCAGCAGTGATACAGGGGGCAAAGGTGGCTACACCTTC. This chain connects TRBV6-6 to TRBJ1-2, with TRBD1 matching 9 bases. The length of the CDR3 is 14 residues. Trimming at V came to 5 bases and at J to 7 bases, leaving 8 bases not matched to a gene. Germline V gene sequence: CDR1 MNHNY, CDR2 SVGAGI (reference sequence).

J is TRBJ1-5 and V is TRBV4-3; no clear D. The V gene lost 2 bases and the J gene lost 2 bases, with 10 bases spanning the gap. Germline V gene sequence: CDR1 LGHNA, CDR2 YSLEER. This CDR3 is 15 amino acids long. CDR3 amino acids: CASSQTALGNQPQHF. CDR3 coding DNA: TGCGCCAGCAGCCAAACGGCTCTGGGCAATCAGCCCCAGCATTTT.

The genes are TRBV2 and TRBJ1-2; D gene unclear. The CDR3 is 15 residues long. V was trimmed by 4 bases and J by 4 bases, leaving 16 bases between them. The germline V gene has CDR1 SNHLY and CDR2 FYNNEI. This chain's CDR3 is CASSGDAVRVYGYTF. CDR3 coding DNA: TGTGCCAGCAGTGGTGATGCAGTGAGGGTCTATGGCTACACCTTC.

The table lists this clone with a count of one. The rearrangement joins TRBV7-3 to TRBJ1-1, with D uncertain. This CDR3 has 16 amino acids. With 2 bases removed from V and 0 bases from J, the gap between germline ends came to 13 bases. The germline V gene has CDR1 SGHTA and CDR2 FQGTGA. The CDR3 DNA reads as TGTGCCAGCAGCTTATCGACACCCCTCCTGAACACTGAAGCTTTCTTT. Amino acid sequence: CASSLSTPLLNTEAFF. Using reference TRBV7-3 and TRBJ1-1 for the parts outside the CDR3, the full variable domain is GAGVSQTPSNKVTEKGKYVELRCDPISGHTALYWYRQSLGQGPEFLIYFQGTGAADDSGLPNDRFFAVRPEGSVSTLKIQRTERGDSAVYLCASSLSTPLLNTEAFFGQGTRLTVV.

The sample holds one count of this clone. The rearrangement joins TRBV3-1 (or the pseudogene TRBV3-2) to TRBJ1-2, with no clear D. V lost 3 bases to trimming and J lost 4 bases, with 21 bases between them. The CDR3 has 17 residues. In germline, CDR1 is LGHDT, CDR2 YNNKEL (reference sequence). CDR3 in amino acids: CASSHLSAGRRSYGYTF. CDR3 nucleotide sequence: TGTGCCAGCAGCCACCTTTCAGCGGGCAGGCGATCCTATGGCTACACCTTC.

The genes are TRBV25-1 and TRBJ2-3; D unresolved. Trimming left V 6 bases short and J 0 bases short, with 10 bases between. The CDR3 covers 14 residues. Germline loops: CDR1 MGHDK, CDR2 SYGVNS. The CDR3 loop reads CASSLTSSTDTQYF. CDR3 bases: TGTGCCAGCAGCCTGACAAGTAGCACAGATACGCAGTATTTT. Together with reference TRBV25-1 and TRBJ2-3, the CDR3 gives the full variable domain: EADIYQTPRYLVIGTGKKITLECSQTMGHDKMYWYQQDPGMELHLIHYSYGVNSTEKGDLSSESTVSRIRTEHFPLTLESARPSHTSQYLCASSLTSSTDTQYFGPGTRLTVL.

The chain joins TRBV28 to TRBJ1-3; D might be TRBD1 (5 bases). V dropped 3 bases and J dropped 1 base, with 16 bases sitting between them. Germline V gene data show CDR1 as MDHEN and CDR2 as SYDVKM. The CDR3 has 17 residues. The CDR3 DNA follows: TGTGCCAGCAGTTTCGTTGGGGGAGAGAGTTCTGGAAACACCATATATTTT. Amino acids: CASSFVGGESSGNTIYF.

CDR3 in DNA: TGCAGCTTTTTCAGAGAGGGGAATGGAGGGGAGCTGTTTTTT. This sequence encodes CSFFREGNGGELFF. The chain has TRBV29-1 and TRBJ2-2; D is tentatively TRBD1 or TRBD2 (5 bases each). V lost 8 bases to trimming and J lost 8 bases, with 21 bases between them. Germline CDR1 reads SQVTM; CDR2 reads ANQGSEA. The CDR3 runs 14 residues.

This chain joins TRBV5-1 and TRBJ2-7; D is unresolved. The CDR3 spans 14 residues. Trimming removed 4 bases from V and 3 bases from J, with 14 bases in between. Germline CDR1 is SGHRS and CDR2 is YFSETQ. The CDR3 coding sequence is TGCGCCAGCAGCACGGACCCTAGGAGCTACGAGCAGTACTTC. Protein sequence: CASSTDPRSYEQYF. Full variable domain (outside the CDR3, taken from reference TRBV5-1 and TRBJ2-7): KAGVTQTPRYLIKTRGQQVTLSCSPISGHRSVSWYQQTPGQGLQFLFEYFSETQRNKGNFPGRFSGRQFSNSRSEMNVSTLELGDSALYLCASSTDPRSYEQYFGPGTRLTVT.

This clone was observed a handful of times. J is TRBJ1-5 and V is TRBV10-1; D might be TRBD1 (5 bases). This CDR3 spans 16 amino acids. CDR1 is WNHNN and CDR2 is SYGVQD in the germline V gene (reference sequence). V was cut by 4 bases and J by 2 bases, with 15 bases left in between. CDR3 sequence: CASSGETDTGNQPQHF. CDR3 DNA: TGCGCCAGCAGTGGGGAGACAGATACTGGCAATCAGCCCCAGCATTTT.

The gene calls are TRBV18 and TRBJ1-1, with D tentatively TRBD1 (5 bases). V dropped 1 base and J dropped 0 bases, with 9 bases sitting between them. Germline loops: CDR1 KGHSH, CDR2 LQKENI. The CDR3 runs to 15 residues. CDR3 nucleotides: TGTGCCAGCTCACCACTGGGGGATATGAACACTGAAGCTTTCTTT. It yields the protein CASSPLGDMNTEAFF.

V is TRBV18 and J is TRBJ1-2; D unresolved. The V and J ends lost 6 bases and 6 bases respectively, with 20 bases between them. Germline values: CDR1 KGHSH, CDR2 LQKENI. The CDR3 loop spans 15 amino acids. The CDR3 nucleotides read TGTGCCAGCTCGATCGGGTCTATCGTTCGGGATGGCTACACCTTC. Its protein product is CASSIGSIVRDGYTF.

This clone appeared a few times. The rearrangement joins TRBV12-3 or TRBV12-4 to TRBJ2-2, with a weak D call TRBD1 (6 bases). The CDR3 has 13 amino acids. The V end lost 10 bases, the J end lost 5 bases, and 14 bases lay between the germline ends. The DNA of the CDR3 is TGTGCCACTCTACAGGGTCGGACCGGGGAGCTGTTTTTT. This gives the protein CATLQGRTGELFF.

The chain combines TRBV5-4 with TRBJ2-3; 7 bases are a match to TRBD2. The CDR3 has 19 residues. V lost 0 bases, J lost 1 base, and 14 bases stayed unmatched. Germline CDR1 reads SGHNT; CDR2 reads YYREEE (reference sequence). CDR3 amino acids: CASSLAPWLADSRTDTQYF. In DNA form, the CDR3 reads TGTGCCAGCAGCTTGGCCCCCTGGCTAGCGGATTCTCGCACAGATACGCAGTATTTT.

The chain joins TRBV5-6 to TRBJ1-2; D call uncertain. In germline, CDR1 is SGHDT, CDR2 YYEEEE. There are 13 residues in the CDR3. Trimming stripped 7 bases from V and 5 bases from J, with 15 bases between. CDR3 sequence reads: CASAFSGSYGYTF. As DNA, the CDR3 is TGTGCCAGCGCCTTCTCCGGTTCGTATGGCTACACCTTC.

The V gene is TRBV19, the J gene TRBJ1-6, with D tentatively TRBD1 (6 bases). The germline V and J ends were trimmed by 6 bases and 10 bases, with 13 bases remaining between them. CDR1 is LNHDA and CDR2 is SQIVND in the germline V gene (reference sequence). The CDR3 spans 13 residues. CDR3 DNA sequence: TGTGCCAGTAGAGGGACAACGGACTCACCCCTCCACTTT. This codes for CASRGTTDSPLHF.

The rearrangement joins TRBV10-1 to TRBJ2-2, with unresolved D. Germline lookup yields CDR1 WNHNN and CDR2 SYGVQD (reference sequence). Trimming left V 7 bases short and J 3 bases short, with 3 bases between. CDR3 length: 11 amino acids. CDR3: CASTDTGELFF. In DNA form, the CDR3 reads TGCGCCAGCACGGACACCGGGGAGCTGTTTTTT.